The 9 T cell receptor beta chains reported below all come from one sample, sequenced in a study of shared clonotypes between healthy human individuals. The assay was immunoSEQ multiplex PCR, and TCRdb's table has in-frame clones only and misses some. The sample carries 550,000 to 600,000 clones, nearly 98% recorded once. The naive CD8 subset, CD45RO-negative cells positively selected for CCR7, excluded terminally differentiated effector memory CD45RA+ cells. Input material: naive CD8+ T cells sorted from blood. These receptors were collected from a young man in good health.

This sequence joins TRBV2 and TRBJ1-1; D is undetermined. Looked up from germline, CDR1 is SNHLY and CDR2 is FYNNEI. The CDR3 has 12 residues. The V and J ends lost 8 bases and 5 bases respectively, with 12 bases between them. For the CDR3, the DNA is TGTGCCAGCCTCATTTGGTGGACTGAAGCTTTCTTT. Amino acid sequence: CASLIWWTEAFF.

The chain couples TRBV11-2 to TRBJ2-7; D call uncertain. Trimming pared 1 base from V and 3 bases from J, leaving 13 bases between. In germline, CDR1 is SGHAT, CDR2 FQNNGV. There are 15 residues in the CDR3. As DNA, the CDR3 is TGTGCCAGCAGCTTAGTAAGCCCTGAACGCTACGAGCAGTACTTC. It translates to CASSLVSPERYEQYF.

As DNA, the CDR3 is TGTGCCAGCAGTCTCCCGGCGCAGAACACCGGGGAGCTGTTTTTT. As protein: CASSLPAQNTGELFF. The chain recombines TRBV27 with TRBJ2-2; D uncertain. Germline CDR1 is MNHEY and CDR2 is SMNVEV (reference sequence). With 5 bases removed from V and 1 base from J, the gap between germline ends came to 11 bases. CDR3 size: 15 residues.

The chain uses TRBV9 and TRBJ2-3, with D possibly being TRBD2 (6 bases). The CDR3 runs to 16 residues. Germline CDR1 reads SGDLS; CDR2 reads YYNGEE. Trimming left V 0 bases short and J 3 bases short, with 14 bases between. The CDR3 region is CASSVGRGLATDTQYF. The CDR3 DNA follows: TGTGCCAGCAGCGTAGGGCGGGGCCTCGCAACAGATACGCAGTATTTT.

This chain uses TRBV6-5 with TRBJ2-3; D remains unclear. V lost 9 bases to trimming and J lost 1 base, with 11 bases between them. CDR3 length equals 13 residues. Germline CDR1 and CDR2: MNHEY and SVGAGI. This chain's CDR3 is CASASGGTDTQYF. CDR3 in DNA: TGTGCCAGTGCTTCTGGCGGCACAGATACGCAGTATTTT.

The chain carries TRBV6-5 and TRBJ2-1; D is unclear. Trimming removed 4 bases at V and 4 bases at J, with 11 bases between. The germline V gene has CDR1 MNHEY and CDR2 SVGAGI. The CDR3 runs 14 residues. The DNA for the CDR3 is TGTGCCAGCAGTTCTCTTTATACGTACAATGAGCAGTTCTTC. This encodes CASSSLYTYNEQFF.

As concerns this clone: This CDR3 is also generated by other DNA sequences in the sample. The chain is built from TRBV4-1 and TRBJ1-1; D call uncertain. CDR3 length equals 12 residues. V was pared by 1 base and J by 2 bases, with 2 bases between. Germline V lookup: CDR1 MGHRA, CDR2 YSYEKL. The CDR3 nucleotides read TGCGCCAGCAGCCAAGTTAACACTGAAGCTTTCTTT. Protein product: CASSQVNTEAFF.

The CDR3 is CATRTGDGYTF. In DNA, the CDR3 is TGTGCCACTAGGACGGGGGATGGCTACACCTTC. V usage is TRBV19 and J usage is TRBJ1-2, with D tentatively TRBD1 (5 bases). The CDR3 is 11 residues long. The germline V and J ends were trimmed by 10 bases and 6 bases, with 12 bases remaining between them. The germline V gene has CDR1 LNHDA and CDR2 SQIVND (reference sequence).

The chain employs TRBV4-3 and TRBJ2-7; 7 positions match TRBD1. Unmatched junction bases numbered 7, after V lost 1 base and J lost 4 bases. Germline V gene lookup returns CDR1 LGHNA and CDR2 YSLEER. The CDR3 is 15 residues long. CDR3 sequence: CASSQARQGRYEQYF. As DNA, the CDR3 is TGCGCCAGCAGCCAAGCCCGACAGGGTAGGTACGAGCAGTACTTC.